The source of this TCR beta chain is a study of response to subunit inactivated influenza vaccine. TCRdb fed the RT-PCR reads into MiXCR, producing one record per CDR3 protein. The table includes approximately 700,000 distinct CDR3 sequences, approximately 13% detected once. This clonotype was counted only a few times. What it recognizes is unknown. Study-level points and caveats: The authors proposed limited new T cell recruitment per seasonal influenza vaccination.

The clonotype was recovered from a man aged 45-65 years who received an inactivated influenza vaccine. Material: PBMCs from blood, obtained less than 15 days before vaccination.

In DNA form, the CDR3 reads TGCGCCAGCAGCCAAGACCACGGAGGATACCCCTACGAGCAGTACTTC. Translation: CASSQDHGGYPYEQYF. The chain couples TRBV4-3 to TRBJ2-7; D perhaps matches TRBD2 (5 bases). The CDR3 sequence is 16 residues long. Looked up from germline, CDR1 is LGHNA and CDR2 is YSLEER. Trimming cost V 0 bases and J 2 bases, with 14 bases left between them.